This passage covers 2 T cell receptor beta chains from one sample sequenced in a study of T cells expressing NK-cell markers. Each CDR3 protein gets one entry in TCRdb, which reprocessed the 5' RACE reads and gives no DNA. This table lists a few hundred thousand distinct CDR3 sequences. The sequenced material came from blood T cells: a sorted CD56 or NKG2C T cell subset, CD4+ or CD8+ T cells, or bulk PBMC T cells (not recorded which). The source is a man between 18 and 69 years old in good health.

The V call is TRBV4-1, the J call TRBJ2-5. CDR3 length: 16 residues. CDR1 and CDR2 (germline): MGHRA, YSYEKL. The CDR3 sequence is CASSARYQWIQETQYF.

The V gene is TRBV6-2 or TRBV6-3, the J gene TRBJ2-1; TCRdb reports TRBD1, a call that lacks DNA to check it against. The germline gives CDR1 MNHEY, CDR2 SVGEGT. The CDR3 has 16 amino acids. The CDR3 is CASSSNPGTGDNEQFF.